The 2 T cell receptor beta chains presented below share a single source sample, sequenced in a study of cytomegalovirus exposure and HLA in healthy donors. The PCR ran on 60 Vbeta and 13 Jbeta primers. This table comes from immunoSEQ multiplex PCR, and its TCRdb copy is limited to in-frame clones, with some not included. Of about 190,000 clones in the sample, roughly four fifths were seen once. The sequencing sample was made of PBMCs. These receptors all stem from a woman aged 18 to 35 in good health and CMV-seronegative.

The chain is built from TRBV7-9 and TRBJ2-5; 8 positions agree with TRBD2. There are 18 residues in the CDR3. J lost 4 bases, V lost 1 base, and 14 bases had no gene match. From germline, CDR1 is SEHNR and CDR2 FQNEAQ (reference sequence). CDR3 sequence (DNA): TGTGCCAGCAGCTTAGGTGTTGCGAGCGGGAGTCATTTAGAGACCCAGTACTTC. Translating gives CASSLGVASGSHLETQYF.

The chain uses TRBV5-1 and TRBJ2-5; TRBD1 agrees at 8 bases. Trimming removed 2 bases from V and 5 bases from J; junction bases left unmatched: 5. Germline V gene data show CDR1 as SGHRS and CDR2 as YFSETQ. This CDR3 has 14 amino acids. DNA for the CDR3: TGCGCCAGCAGCTTCCTCGACAGGGGTGAGACCCAGTACTTC. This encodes CASSFLDRGETQYF.